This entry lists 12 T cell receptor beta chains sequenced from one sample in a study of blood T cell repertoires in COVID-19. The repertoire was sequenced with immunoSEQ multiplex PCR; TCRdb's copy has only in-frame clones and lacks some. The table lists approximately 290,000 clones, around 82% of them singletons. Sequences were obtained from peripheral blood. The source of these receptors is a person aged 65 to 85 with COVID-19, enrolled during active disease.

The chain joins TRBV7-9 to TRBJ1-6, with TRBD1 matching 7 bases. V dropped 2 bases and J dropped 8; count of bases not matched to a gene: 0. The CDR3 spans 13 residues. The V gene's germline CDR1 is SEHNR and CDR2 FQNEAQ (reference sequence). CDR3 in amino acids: CASSLQGDSPLHF. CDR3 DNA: TGTGCCAGCAGCTTACAGGGGGATTCACCCCTCCACTTT. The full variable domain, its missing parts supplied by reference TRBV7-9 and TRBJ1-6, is DTGVSQNPRHKITKRGQNVTFRCDPISEHNRLYWYRQTLGQGPEFLTYFQNEAQLEKSRLLSDRFSAERPKGSFSTLEIQRTEQGDSAMYLCASSLQGDSPLHFGNGTRLTVT.

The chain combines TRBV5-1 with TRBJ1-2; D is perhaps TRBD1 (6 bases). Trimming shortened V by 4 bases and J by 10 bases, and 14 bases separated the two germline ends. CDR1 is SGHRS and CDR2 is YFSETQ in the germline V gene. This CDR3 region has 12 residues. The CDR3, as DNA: TGCGCCAGCAGCCATGGGGACAACATCTACACCTTC. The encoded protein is CASSHGDNIYTF.

This CDR3 is CASMKGGNEQFF. The CDR3 DNA is TGTGCCAGCATGAAAGGGGGCAATGAGCAGTTCTTC. The chain is built from TRBV12-3 or TRBV12-4 and TRBJ2-1; D is perhaps TRBD1 (6 bases). Trimming removed 7 bases at V and 6 bases at J, with 10 bases between. The CDR3 runs 12 residues.

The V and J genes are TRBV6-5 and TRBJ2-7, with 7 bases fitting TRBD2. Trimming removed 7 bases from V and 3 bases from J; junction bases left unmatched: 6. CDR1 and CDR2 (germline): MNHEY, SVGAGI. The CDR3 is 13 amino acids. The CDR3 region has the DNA TGTGCCAGCAATGTGGGAGGGATCTACGAGCAGTACTTC. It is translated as CASNVGGIYEQYF.

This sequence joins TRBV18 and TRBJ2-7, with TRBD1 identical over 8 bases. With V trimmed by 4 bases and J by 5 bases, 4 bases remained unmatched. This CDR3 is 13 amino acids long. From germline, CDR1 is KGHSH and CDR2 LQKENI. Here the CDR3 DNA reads TGTGCCAGCTCACGAACGACAGGGGACGAGCAGTACTTC. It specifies CASSRTTGDEQYF.

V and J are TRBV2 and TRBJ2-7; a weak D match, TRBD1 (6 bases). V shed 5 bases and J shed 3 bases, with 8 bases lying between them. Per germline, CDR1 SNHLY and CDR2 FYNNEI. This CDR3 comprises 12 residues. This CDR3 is CASSKTGYEQYF. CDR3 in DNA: TGTGCCAGCAGTAAGACAGGCTACGAGCAGTACTTC.

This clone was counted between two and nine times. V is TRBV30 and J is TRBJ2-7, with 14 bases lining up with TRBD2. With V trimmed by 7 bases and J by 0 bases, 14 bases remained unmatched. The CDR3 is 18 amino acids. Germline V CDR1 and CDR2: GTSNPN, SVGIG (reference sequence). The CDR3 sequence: CASEGGTSGSRVSYEQYF. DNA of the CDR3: TGTGCCTCCGAAGGGGGGACTAGCGGGAGTCGTGTCTCCTACGAGCAGTACTTC.

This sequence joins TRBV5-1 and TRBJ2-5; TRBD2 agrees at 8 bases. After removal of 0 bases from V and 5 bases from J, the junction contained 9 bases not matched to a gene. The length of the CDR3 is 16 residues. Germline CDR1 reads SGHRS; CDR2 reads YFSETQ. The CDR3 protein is CASSLEVRGVYETQYF. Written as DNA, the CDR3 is TGCGCCAGCAGCTTGGAGGTGCGGGGGGTCTACGAGACCCAGTACTTC. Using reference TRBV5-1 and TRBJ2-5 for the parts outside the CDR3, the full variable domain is KAGVTQTPRYLIKTRGQQVTLSCSPISGHRSVSWYQQTPGQGLQFLFEYFSETQRNKGNFPGRFSGRQFSNSRSEMNVSTLELGDSALYLCASSLEVRGVYETQYFGPGTRLLVL.

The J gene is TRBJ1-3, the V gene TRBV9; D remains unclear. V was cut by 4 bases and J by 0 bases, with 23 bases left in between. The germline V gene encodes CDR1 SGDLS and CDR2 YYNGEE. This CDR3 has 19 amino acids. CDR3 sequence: CASSSPLGSVSASGNTIYF. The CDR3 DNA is TGTGCCAGCAGCAGCCCCCTCGGAAGTGTCAGCGCCTCTGGAAACACCATATATTTT.

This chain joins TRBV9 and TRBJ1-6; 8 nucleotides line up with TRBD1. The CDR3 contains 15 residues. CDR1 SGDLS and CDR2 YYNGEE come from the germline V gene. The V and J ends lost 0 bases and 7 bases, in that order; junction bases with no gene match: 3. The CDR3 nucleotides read TGTGCCAGCAGCGTAGGACAGGGGAAGAATTCACCCCTCCACTTT. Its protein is CASSVGQGKNSPLHF.

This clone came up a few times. The CDR3, as DNA: TGTGCCAGCAGTACATCCGGGACAGGGGTCAACGAGCAGTACTTC. Translated, it gives CASSTSGTGVNEQYF. The chain links TRBV27 to TRBJ2-7; TRBD1 agrees at 10 bases. CDR1 MNHEY and CDR2 SMNVEV come from the germline V gene (reference sequence). The CDR3 length is 15 residues. The V segment lost 5 bases and the J segment 5 bases; nucleotides outside the gene matches: 9.

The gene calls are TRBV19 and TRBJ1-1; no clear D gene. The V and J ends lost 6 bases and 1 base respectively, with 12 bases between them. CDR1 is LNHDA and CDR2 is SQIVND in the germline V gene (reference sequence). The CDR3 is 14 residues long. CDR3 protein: CASRNPEENTEAFF. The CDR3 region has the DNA TGTGCCAGTAGGAACCCAGAAGAGAACACTGAAGCTTTCTTT.